The T cell receptor (beta chain) under discussion was sequenced for a study of human T cells and chemical hapten exposure. Study summary: There were per-sample TCR yield variations, arising mainly from small pooled library volume differences.

Total RNA was extracted from unfractionated whole blood. CDR1 and CDR2 from the germline V gene are SEHNR and FQNEAQ (reference sequence). V gave up 5 bases and J gave up 0 bases; unmatched junction bases: 4. The CDR3 extends over 16 amino acids. Individual cDNA molecules each carried unique molecular identifiers attached by the library. In the authors' workflow: Samples had a median of 95,638 TCRs, ranging roughly 20,000 to 690,600. TCRdb processed the 5' RACE reads anew with MiXCR; each CDR3 protein has one entry. Here the V and J calls rest on TCRdb's processing, not on the authors' analysis. The table lists 75,000 or so distinct CDR3 sequences, about 15% of them singletons.

The receptor was derived from a female donor in good health. The chain has TRBV7-9 and TRBJ2-1, with 10 bases aligning to TRBD2. The CDR3 protein is CASSRTSGYSYNEQFF. CDR3 DNA sequence: TGTGCCAGCAGCCGGACTAGCGGCTACTCCTACAATGAGCAGTTCTTC.